This T cell receptor beta chain was documented in a study of T cell repertoires in cytomegalovirus infection. Overall study findings and caveats: What dominated the ex vivo response were HLA-C-restricted CMV-specific TCR beta clonotypes. Summed frequency of shared TCR beta families picked out CMV carriers who also had the relevant HLA.

V was shortened by 5 bases and J by 3 bases, with 16 bases between the two germline ends. CDR1 is SGHVS and CDR2 is FQNEAQ in the germline V gene. This CDR3 region has 15 residues. This clonotype appeared many times. Its antigen is currently unknown. Each CDR3 protein gets one entry after TCRdb re-called the reads with MiXCR. The table includes over 150,000 distinct CDR3 sequences, under 25% detected once. Sequencing was carried out using PBMCs. The receptor's source is a human donor in good health (CMV status not recorded). Some clones in this sample may be carry-over from other donors' samples. This chain connects TRBV7-8 to TRBJ2-5; D possibly corresponds to TRBD1 (5 bases). CDR3 sequence (DNA): TGTGCCAGCAGCCCCCCTCAGGGATGGAAAGAGACCCAGTACTTC. Translating gives CASSPPQGWKETQYF.